This T cell receptor beta chain was documented in a study of graft-versus-host responses after intestinal transplantation. General study results and limits: Circulating GvH clone levels at their peak were associated with HvG declines (early post-transplant). Across patients carrying graft-donor T cell macrochimerism, allografts held high graft-versus-host to host-versus-graft clonal ratios. The marrow of recipients harbored GvH clones, and ileum or blood showed some of them first.

Clones were read by immunoSEQ multiplex PCR, and TCRdb kept only the in-frame ones, dropping some. Of just under 55,000 clones in the sample, roughly 89% are singletons; the top ten hold over 4.5%. This CDR3 has 11 residues. Trimming removed 6 bases at V and 5 bases at J, with 5 bases between. Germline CDR1 and CDR2: MNHNS and SASEGT. As concerns this clone: Antigen: not known.

Source: PBMCs, taken nearly 670 days after intestinal transplant. The sequence was collected from a human patient who received an intestinal transplant, so some T cells may come from the graft donor. The chain has TRBV6-1 and TRBJ1-5; TRBD1 is a possible D gene (5 bases). The CDR3 DNA reads TGTGCCAGCAGAGGGGATCAGCCCCAGCATTTT. Protein product: CASRGDQPQHF.